This T cell receptor (beta chain) appears in the sequencing data of a study of blood T cell repertoires in COVID-19. Study at large: PBMCs, B-cell-depleted T cells, or T cells were the source of the cDNA or gDNA that made up the material.

V was clipped by 4 bases and J by 3 bases, with 13 bases between them. The CDR3 contains 14 residues. Germline V gene sequence: CDR1 LGHDT, CDR2 YNNKEL (reference sequence). Libraries were prepared by immunoSEQ multiplex PCR; TCRdb keeps only in-frame clonotypes and omits some of them. The sample has hundreds of thousands of clones; around 85% are singletons. This clone appeared once. Followed over time, Seattle patients had been enrolled while infection was active. The chain carries TRBV3-1 (or the pseudogene TRBV3-2) and TRBJ2-7; D remains unclear. The material sequenced was peripheral blood. The clonotype was recovered from a man aged 50 or older with COVID-19, enrolled during active disease. DNA for the CDR3: TGTGCCAGCAGCCGACTGTTCACCGGCTACGAGCAGTACTTC. It translates to CASSRLFTGYEQYF.